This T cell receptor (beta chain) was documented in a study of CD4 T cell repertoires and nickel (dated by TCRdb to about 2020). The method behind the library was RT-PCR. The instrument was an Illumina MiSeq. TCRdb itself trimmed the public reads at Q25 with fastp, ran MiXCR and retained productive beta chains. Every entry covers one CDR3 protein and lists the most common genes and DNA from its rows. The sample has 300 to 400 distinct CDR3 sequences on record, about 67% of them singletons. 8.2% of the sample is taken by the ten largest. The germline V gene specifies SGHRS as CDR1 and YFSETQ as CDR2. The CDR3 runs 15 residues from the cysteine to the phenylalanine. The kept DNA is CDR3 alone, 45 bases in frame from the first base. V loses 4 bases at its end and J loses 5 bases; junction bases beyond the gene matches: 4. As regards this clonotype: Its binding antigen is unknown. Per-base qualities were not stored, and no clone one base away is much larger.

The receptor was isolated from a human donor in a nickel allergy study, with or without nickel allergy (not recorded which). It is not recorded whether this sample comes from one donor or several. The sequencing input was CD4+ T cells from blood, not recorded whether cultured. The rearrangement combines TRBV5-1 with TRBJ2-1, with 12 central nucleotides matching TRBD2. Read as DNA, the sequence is TGCGCCAGCAGCCCTTGGACTAGCGGGAACAATGAGCAGTTCTTC. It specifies CASSPWTSGNNEQFF.